The present TCR beta chain was sequenced within a study of T cells in Graves' hyperthyroidism and ophthalmopathy. Across the whole study: Before any treatment, at initial diagnosis, peripheral blood was collected.

Study conclusions and caveats: Most expanded thyroid clonotypes above 0.001 also appeared in blood.

This clonotype was counted only a few times. No antigen is known for it. Using RNA transcripts as the source, TCR beta CDR3 regions were amplified. The HTBI primer set served for first-round RT-PCR of the TCR CDR3. A single record per CDR3 protein comes from TCRdb applying MiXCR to the multiplex PCR reads. The sample consists of approximately 400,000 distinct CDR3 sequences, about 15% of them appearing once. This CDR3 has 14 amino acids. V was shortened by 4 bases and J by 7 bases, with 13 bases between the two germline ends. Researchers defined stable Graves' hyperthyroidism as no ophthalmopathy progression within 18 months. Fresh peripheral blood, around 11 ml of it, supplied the PBMCs.

This receptor was taken from a woman aged 25 to 45 with Graves' hyperthyroidism. This chain uses TRBV12-3 or TRBV12-4 with TRBJ2-2; D possibly corresponds to TRBD2 (5 bases). Input material: blood. DNA of the CDR3: TGTGCCAGCAGTTCCGCTAGCTCCAACGGGGAGCTGTTTTTT. Amino acid sequence: CASSSASSNGELFF.